The 16 T cell receptor beta chains below all came from one sample that was sequenced in a study of blood T cell repertoires in COVID-19 (TCRdb year 2020). Receptor libraries were prepared by the immunoSEQ multiplex PCR assay. As stored in TCRdb, this immuneACCESS dataset retains in-frame rearrangements with V and J assigned. A fraction of the clones does not appear; measured against another copy, unresolved V genes explain less than half of the discrepancy, and the remainder lacks a known reason. For this sample there are about 360,000 clones; roughly 77% appear just once. More than 1% of the sample is in the top ten clones. The sequencing sample was made of peripheral blood. These receptors all stem from a human donor with acute or convalescent COVID-19. The donor label of this sample is uncertain.

A few counts support this clone. This chain joins TRBV6-5 and TRBJ2-2, with a tentative D call TRBD2 (6 bases). Germline CDR1 is MNHEY and CDR2 is SVGAGI. CDR3 length: 13 residues. Trimming took 10 bases from V and 3 from J, leaving 12 bases between them. CDR3: CATSTGDTGELFF. The CDR3 DNA reads TGTGCCACCTCGACGGGGGACACCGGGGAGCTGTTTTTT.

This sequence joins TRBV9 and TRBJ2-7, with TRBD2 matching 7 bases. Germline V gene data show CDR1 as SGDLS and CDR2 as YYNGEE. Trimming took 4 bases from V and 7 from J; bases not matched to a gene: 11. The CDR3 consists of 14 residues. The CDR3: CASSRDYTRGEQYF. CDR3 nucleotide sequence: TGTGCCAGCAGCAGGGACTACACGCGAGGGGAGCAGTACTTC. Complete variable domain (other parts from reference TRBV9 and TRBJ2-7): DSGVTQTPKHLITATGQRVTLRCSPRSGDLSVYWYQQSLDQGLQFLIQYYNGEERAKGNILERFSAQQFPDLHSELNLSSLELGDSALYFCASSRDYTRGEQYFGPGTRLTVT.

This rearrangement joins TRBV5-5 to TRBJ1-1, with no clear D. Looked up from germline, CDR1 is SGHKS and CDR2 is YYEKEE (reference sequence). Trimming shortened V by 0 bases and J by 3 bases, and 9 bases separated the two germline ends. The CDR3 runs to 14 residues. Written as DNA, the CDR3 is TGTGCCAGCAGCTTGGGTGGGCGTGACACTGAAGCTTTCTTT. It specifies CASSLGGRDTEAFF.

V and J are TRBV6-5 and TRBJ2-5; 7 nucleotides align to TRBD2. The CDR3 is 16 residues long. The V segment lost 0 bases and the J segment 3 bases; nucleotides outside the gene matches: 7. Germline V gene sequence: CDR1 MNHEY, CDR2 SVGAGI. DNA of the CDR3: TGTGCCAGCAGTTACTCGGCCAGCGGGATGAAAGAGACCCAGTACTTC. Protein product: CASSYSASGMKETQYF.

This chain joins TRBV28 and TRBJ1-2; 7 bases fit TRBD1. Per germline, CDR1 MDHEN and CDR2 SYDVKM. The trim removed 2 bases at V and 3 bases at J, leaving 6 bases unmatched. This CDR3 contains 15 residues. DNA for the CDR3: TGTGCCAGCAGTTTACAGGGACAGCGACACTATGGCTACACCTTC. It yields the protein CASSLQGQRHYGYTF.

The V and J genes are TRBV28 and TRBJ2-5; weak D call: TRBD2 (6 bases). In germline, CDR1 is MDHEN, CDR2 SYDVKM. The CDR3 extends over 13 amino acids. V lost 4 bases to trimming and J lost 4 bases, with 10 bases between them. This CDR3 is CASSSQGGETQYF. The CDR3 coding sequence is TGTGCCAGCAGTTCCCAGGGAGGAGAGACCCAGTACTTC.

The chain couples TRBV18 to TRBJ1-2; 9 bases agree with TRBD1. V was clipped by 6 bases and J by 7 bases; unmatched bases: 6. The germline V gene has CDR1 KGHSH and CDR2 LQKENI. The CDR3 contains 13 residues. The CDR3 region has the DNA TGTGCCAGCTCGAGACAGGGGGAGAGTGGCTACACCTTC. This gives the protein CASSRQGESGYTF.

The chain employs TRBV2 and TRBJ2-5; 13 bases fit TRBD2. The CDR3 sequence is 15 residues long. Losses at the gene ends were 5 bases for V and 4 bases for J; bases not matched to a gene: 4. Germline assignment: CDR1 SNHLY and CDR2 FYNNEI. The CDR3 reads CASSKGTSGIETQYF. CDR3 nucleotides: TGTGCCAGCAGTAAAGGGACTAGCGGGATAGAGACCCAGTACTTC.

The V call is TRBV10-3, the J call TRBJ1-5; 7 bases agree with TRBD1. The CDR3 sequence is 13 residues long. Germline loops: CDR1 ENHRY, CDR2 SYGVKD. The V gene end was trimmed by 3 bases and the J gene end by 5 bases; junction bases not matched to a gene: 1. DNA of the CDR3: TGTGCCATCAGTGACAGGGGGGATCAGCCCCAGCATTTT. Translation: CAISDRGDQPQHF.

The chain joins TRBV13 to TRBJ2-1; D perhaps matches TRBD2 (6 bases). Germline V gene data show CDR1 as PRHDT and CDR2 as FYEKMQ (reference sequence). V gave up 0 bases and J gave up 1 base, with 13 bases separating them. There are 17 residues in the CDR3. CDR3 residues: CASSLGGLRGSYNEQFF. CDR3 nucleotides: TGTGCCAGCAGCTTAGGAGGTTTACGGGGGTCCTACAATGAGCAGTTCTTC. Looking up the rest from reference TRBV13 and TRBJ2-1 gives the full variable domain: AAGVIQSPRHLIKEKRETATLKCYPIPRHDTVYWYQQGPGQDPQFLISFYEKMQSDKGSIPDRFSAQQFSDYHSELNMSSLELGDSALYFCASSLGGLRGSYNEQFFGPGTRLTVL.

The CDR3 protein is CASSKVLGQGVWSPLHF. CDR3 nucleotide sequence: TGTGCCAGCAGCAAAGTCCTAGGACAGGGAGTCTGGTCACCCCTCCACTTT. The J gene is TRBJ1-6, the V gene TRBV3-1 (or the pseudogene TRBV3-2); TRBD1 matches at 8 bases. Germline V gene lookup returns CDR1 LGHDT and CDR2 YNNKEL (reference sequence). The trim removed 5 bases at V and 10 bases at J, leaving 16 bases unmatched. The CDR3 is made up of 17 amino acids.

The CDR3 DNA sequence: TGTGCCAGTAGTCTACTAGGGTTGCGGAATGAGCAGTTCTTC. Encoded protein: CASSLLGLRNEQFF. V and J are TRBV19 and TRBJ2-1; possible D gene TRBD2, 5 bases. CDR1 is LNHDA, CDR2 SQIVND, per germline (reference sequence). The germline V and J ends were trimmed by 5 bases and 7 bases, with 15 bases remaining between them. This CDR3 spans 14 amino acids.

Comment on this clone: At the DNA level, this CDR3 is encoded by other sequences in the same sample as well. The genes are TRBV5-1 and TRBJ1-4; no clear D gene. V lost 6 bases and J lost 0, with 12 bases in between. CDR1 SGHRS and CDR2 YFSETQ come from the germline V gene. The CDR3 covers 15 residues. The CDR3 DNA follows: TGCGCCAGCAAGGGAGGCCCTGCAACTAATGAAAAACTGTTTTTT. Translation: CASKGGPATNEKLFF.

This clone was observed once. The CDR3 bases are TGTGCCATCAGTGAGATCGGCAGGGTGGGATACTATGGCTACACCTTC. Translated: CAISEIGRVGYYGYTF. The rearrangement links TRBV10-3 to TRBJ1-2; a possible D gene is TRBD1 (5 bases). Germline V gene data show CDR1 as ENHRY and CDR2 as SYGVKD. CDR3 length: 16 residues. V lost 2 bases, J lost 3 bases, and 16 bases lay in between.

This clone has more than one count but fewer than ten. This chain joins TRBV18 and TRBJ1-6; TRBD1 matches at 11 bases. J lost 9 bases, V lost 3 bases, and 1 base had no gene match. Per germline, CDR1 KGHSH and CDR2 LQKENI. This CDR3 has 14 amino acids. The CDR3 DNA sequence: TGTGCCAGCTCACCGGACAGGGGGCTTTCACCCCTCCACTTT. It specifies CASSPDRGLSPLHF. Full variable domain (remainder filled in from reference TRBV18 and TRBJ1-6): NAGVMQNPRHLVRRRGQEARLRCSPMKGHSHVYWYRQLPEEGLKFMVYLQKENIIDESGMPKERFSAEFPKEGPSILRIQQVVRGDSAAYFCASSPDRGLSPLHFGNGTRLTVT.

This chain connects TRBV6-1 to TRBJ2-1; maybe TRBD1 (5 bases). The germline V gene encodes CDR1 MNHNS and CDR2 SASEGT. The CDR3 length is 13 residues. V lost 0 bases to trimming and J lost 6 bases, with 6 bases between them. The CDR3 DNA reads TGTGCCAGCAGTGAAGCGCAGGGCAATGAGCAGTTCTTC. This sequence encodes CASSEAQGNEQFF.